Below, 18 T cell receptor beta chains from the same sample are listed, as sequenced in a study of T cells in Graves' hyperthyroidism and ophthalmopathy. It was RNA transcripts that yielded the amplified TCR beta CDR3 regions. HTBI primers were employed in a first-round RT-PCR of the TCR CDR3. TCRdb used MiXCR to reprocess the multiplex PCR reads, holding one entry per CDR3 protein. The data show about 640,000 distinct CDR3 sequences, just under 45% seen once. Specimen: peripheral blood or thyroid tissue (not recorded which). These receptors were obtained from an adult man with Graves' disease, either hyperthyroidism or ophthalmopathy (not recorded which).

Turning to this clonotype: A read error may be the cause here, since a much bigger clone is one base away. The genes are TRBV29-1 and TRBJ1-1; tentative D call: TRBD1 (5 bases). Trimming left V 0 bases short and J 3 bases short, with 8 bases between. CDR1 and CDR2 (germline): SQVTM, ANQGSEA. CDR3 length: 13 amino acids. Written as DNA, the CDR3 is TGCAGCGTTGAAGAGGGGGGGGACACTGAAGCTTTCTTT. Translating gives CSVEEGGDTEAFF.

This clonotype came up many times. At one end, the junction sequence differs from germline, possibly due to a read error. The rearrangement uses TRBV10-3 and TRBJ1-1; D ambiguous. Germline-derived CDR1 and CDR2 are ENHRY and SYGVKD. This CDR3 region has 11 residues. The CDR3 here is CAIRKNAEAFF. The CDR3 nucleotides read TGTGCCATCAGAAAGAACGCTGAAGCTTTCTTT.

Only a few counts were recorded for this clonotype. The chain couples TRBV9 to TRBJ1-4; no firm D call. Germline V gives CDR1 SGDLS, CDR2 YYNGEE. V lost 7 bases, J lost 4 bases, and 8 bases lay in between. There are 12 residues in the CDR3. The CDR3: CASGGVNEKLFF. CDR3 nucleotides: TGTGCCAGCGGCGGGGTTAATGAAAAACTGTTTTTT.

The chain employs TRBV20-1 and TRBJ1-2, with 9 bases matching TRBD1. CDR3 size: 14 residues. V lost 6 bases and J lost 8; bases outside the gene matches: 13. The germline gives CDR1 DFQATT, CDR2 SNEGSKA (reference sequence). CDR3 amino acids: CSADTGTGMRGYTF. The CDR3 DNA is TGCAGTGCCGACACCGGGACAGGGATGCGAGGCTACACCTTC.

This clonotype was seen a handful of times. J is TRBJ2-5 and V is TRBV20-1; possibly TRBD2 for D (7 bases). Germline CDR1 DFQATT, CDR2 SNEGSKA (reference sequence). The V and J ends lost 6 bases and 2 bases respectively, with 16 bases between them. The CDR3 runs 14 residues. This chain's CDR3 is CSAAPGGPQETQYF. In nucleotides, the CDR3 is TGCAGTGCCGCCCCGGGGGGCCCACAAGAGACCCAGTACTTC.

In its sample, this clonotype was seen once. The chain uses TRBV29-1 and TRBJ1-4, with a possible D match to TRBD1 (5 bases). Germline CDR1 reads SQVTM; CDR2 reads ANQGSEA. Deletions cut 7 bases from V and 5 bases from J, with 14 bases between. The CDR3 has 13 amino acids. CDR3 nucleotide sequence: TGCAGCGGGACATCCGCCCGGAATGAAAAACTGTTTTTT. It codes for CSGTSARNEKLFF.

Regarding this clonotype: A much larger clone lies a single base off, so this may be a read error. V and J are TRBV7-9 and TRBJ1-6; TRBD1 aligns across 7 bases. Germline values: CDR1 SEHNR, CDR2 FQNEAQ (reference sequence). This CDR3 spans 16 amino acids. V lost 11 bases and J lost 7; bases outside the gene matches: 17. Here the CDR3 DNA reads TGTGCCGGCACATCTAACGACAGGGCGGGGAATTCACCCCTCCACTTT. This gives the protein CAGTSNDRAGNSPLHF.

V is TRBV7-3 and J is TRBJ1-5; weak D call: TRBD1 (6 bases). The CDR3 has 15 amino acids. Germline V gives CDR1 SGHTA, CDR2 FQGTGA. Trimming stripped 5 bases from V and 2 bases from J, with 13 bases between. CDR3 coding DNA: TGTGCCAGCAGCAAAGAGGGGGGAGGCAATCAGCCCCAGCATTTT. This gives the protein CASSKEGGGNQPQHF.

The J gene is TRBJ1-1, the V gene TRBV5-4, with D tentatively TRBD1 (5 bases). With 3 bases removed from V and 5 bases from J, the gap between germline ends came to 11 bases. The CDR3 totals 13 residues. Germline CDR1 SGHNT, CDR2 YYREEE (reference sequence). CDR3 nucleotides: TGTGCCAGCAGCTCCGAGGGGTGGACTGAAGCTTTCTTT. Protein product: CASSSEGWTEAFF.

V gene TRBV5-1 combines with J gene TRBJ2-2; D may be TRBD1 (5 bases). The CDR3 is 14 amino acids. Trimming shortened V by 4 bases and J by 6 bases, and 13 bases separated the two germline ends. Germline CDR1 SGHRS, CDR2 YFSETQ. CDR3 amino acids: CASSQQELSGELFF. The CDR3 DNA sequence: TGCGCCAGCAGCCAACAGGAGTTGTCCGGGGAGCTGTTTTTT.

The chain recombines TRBV7-6 with TRBJ2-7; TRBD1 might be the D (5 bases). V lost 5 bases and J lost 5, with 19 bases in between. The CDR3 covers 15 residues. CDR1 and CDR2 (germline): SGHVS, FNYEAQ. DNA of the CDR3: TGTGCCAGCAGCCCAACACAGCCAGACAGAGACGAGCAGTACTTC. This encodes CASSPTQPDRDEQYF.

This clonotype has a count of ten or more. CDR3 nucleotides: TGTGCCAGTAAGGAGGGGTCGGATTCACCCCTCCACTTT. Translation gives CASKEGSDSPLHF. The V and J genes are TRBV19 and TRBJ1-6; TRBD1 is a possible D gene (5 bases). The CDR3 contains 13 residues. Germline V CDR1 and CDR2: LNHDA, SQIVND (reference sequence). V lost 7 bases and J 8 bases, leaving 12 bases between the germline ends.

This chain links TRBV7-9 with TRBJ1-2; 7 positions match TRBD1. Trimming took 1 base from V and 5 from J; bases not matched to a gene: 7. The CDR3 runs 15 residues. Germline V CDR1 and CDR2: SEHNR, FQNEAQ (reference sequence). The CDR3 spells CASSLEGTELYGYTF. The DNA for the CDR3 is TGTGCCAGCAGCTTAGAGGGGACAGAACTGTATGGCTACACCTTC.

CDR3 in DNA: TGTGCCAGCAGCTTAGAGGTCGGCTTAAATCAGCCCCAGCATTTT. This codes for CASSLEVGLNQPQHF. The rearrangement links TRBV7-8 to TRBJ1-5, with D hard to call. This CDR3 region has 15 residues. V lost 1 base and J 4 bases, leaving 11 bases between the germline ends. Germline assignment: CDR1 SGHVS and CDR2 FQNEAQ. Drawing the rest from reference TRBV7-8 and TRBJ1-5, the complete variable domain is GAGVSQSPRYKVAKRGQDVALRCDPISGHVSLFWYQQALGQGPEFLTYFQNEAQLDKSGLPSDRFFAERPEGSVSTLKIQRTQQEDSAVYLCASSLEVGLNQPQHFGDGTRLSIL.

There are a few counts of this clonotype. The V call is TRBV6-1, the J call TRBJ2-7, with D possibly being TRBD2 (6 bases). V lost 6 bases and J lost 3, with 12 bases in between. This CDR3 is built from 13 residues. CDR1 and CDR2 from the germline V gene are MNHNS and SASEGT. For the CDR3, the DNA is TGTGCCAGCAGCGCATCCGGGGGCTACGAGCAGTACTTC. Its protein product is CASSASGGYEQYF.

The chain couples TRBV5-1 to TRBJ1-1; TRBD1 matches 7 bases. The CDR3 is 16 amino acids. V lost 0 bases to trimming and J lost 3 bases; unmatched junction nucleotides: 8. The germline gives CDR1 SGHRS, CDR2 YFSETQ. The chain's CDR3 is CASSLGTGIRDTEAFF. In DNA form, the CDR3 reads TGCGCCAGCAGCTTGGGGACAGGAATTCGAGACACTGAAGCTTTCTTT.

The sample holds a few counts of this clonotype. V gene TRBV7-9 combines with J gene TRBJ1-1; 7 bases agree with TRBD1. Germline CDR1 and CDR2: SEHNR and FQNEAQ (reference sequence). Trimming at V came to 2 bases and at J to 3 bases, leaving 3 bases not matched to a gene. The length of the CDR3 is 14 residues. Written as DNA, the CDR3 is TGTGCCAGCAGCTTACTTCAGGGGGACACTGAAGCTTTCTTT. It translates to CASSLLQGDTEAFF.

Of note for this clonotype: One base away lies a much larger clone, so this may be a sequencing read error. The chain joins TRBV7-9 to TRBJ2-5, with TRBD1 identical over 7 bases. Looked up from germline, CDR1 is SEHNR and CDR2 is FQNEAQ (reference sequence). The V and J ends lost 0 bases and 2 bases, in that order; junction bases with no gene match: 9. The CDR3 loop spans 17 amino acids. CDR3 residues: CASSLASHRGRQETQYF. The DNA of the CDR3 is TGTGCCAGCAGCTTAGCATCCCACAGGGGCAGACAAGAGACCCAGTACTTC. Together with reference TRBV7-9 and TRBJ2-5, the CDR3 gives the full variable domain: DTGVSQNPRHKITKRGQNVTFRCDPISEHNRLYWYRQTLGQGPEFLTYFQNEAQLEKSRLLSDRFSAERPKGSFSTLEIQRTEQGDSAMYLCASSLASHRGRQETQYFGPGTRLLVL.